Listed below are T cell receptor beta chains from one sample, sequenced in a study of blood T cell repertoires in COVID-19. The data were produced by immunoSEQ multiplex PCR, yet TCRdb's version contains in-frame clones alone and is incomplete. The data contain more than 300,000 clones, approximately 89% of them seen just once; the ten biggest clones take up approximately 1.8%. The sequenced sample consisted of PBMCs or T cells enriched from blood (not recorded which). All receptors come from a man aged 40-50 years in a cohort exposed to, infected with or recovered from COVID-19 (not recorded which). The CDR3 runs from the conserved cysteine through the conserved F or W. The order of the fields is D gene, V gene, J gene, clone size, CDR3 protein, CDR3 DNA. A D gene is named only where the DNA matches it firmly. The size field is filled for only some rows; it gives once, few, many or a size class.

NA	TRBV3-1/TRBV3-2	TRBJ1-1	NA	CASSQVPRYTEAFF	TGTGCCAGCAGCCAAGTTCCCAGATACACTGAAGCTTTCTTT
TRBD1	TRBV3-1/TRBV3-2	TRBJ1-4	NA	CASSQDSGTVKLFF	TGTGCCAGCAGCCAAGATTCGGGGACAGTCAAACTGTTTTTT
NA	TRBV24-1	TRBJ2-3	NA	CATSASDTQYF	TGTGCCACCAGTGCCTCAGATACGCAGTATTTT
TRBD1	TRBV6-1	TRBJ1-3	NA	CASSEQRDRFTIYF	TGTGCCAGCAGTGAACAACGGGACAGGTTTACCATATATTTT
TRBD1	TRBV4-1	TRBJ1-2	NA	CASSQVGTGMINYGYTF	TGCGCCAGCAGCCAAGTAGGGACAGGGATGATTAACTATGGCTACACCTTC
NA	TRBV10-3	TRBJ1-6	once	CAISAGVRNSPLHF	TGTGCCATCAGCGCAGGGGTACGGAATTCACCCCTCCACTTT
TRBD1	TRBV7-9	TRBJ2-2	NA	CASSLVGGAITGELFF	TGTGCCAGCAGCTTAGTAGGGGGCGCCATTACCGGGGAGCTGTTTTTT
TRBD1	TRBV6-1	TRBJ1-2	NA	CASSEPGQKDGYTF	TGTGCCAGCAGTGAGCCGGGACAGAAAGATGGCTACACCTTC
NA	TRBV4-2	TRBJ1-4	NA	CASSQASTNEKLFF	TGTGCCAGCAGCCAAGCTTCAACTAATGAAAAACTGTTTTTT
TRBD1	TRBV7-8	TRBJ2-1	NA	CASSLSPDRGAYNEQFF	TGTGCCAGCAGCTTATCCCCCGACAGGGGAGCCTACAATGAGCAGTTCTTC
TRBD2	TRBV3-1/TRBV3-2	TRBJ2-1	NA	CASSQRLAGGSGNEQFF	TGTGCCAGCAGCCAACGACTAGCGGGAGGATCGGGCAATGAGCAGTTCTTC
NA	TRBV7-8	TRBJ1-1	NA	CASSLVGVRAFF	TGTGCCAGCAGCTTAGTAGGGGTGCGAGCTTTCTTT
NA	TRBV29-1	TRBJ2-2	NA	CSARLTGSGELFF	TGCAGCGCCCGCCTTACAGGGTCCGGGGAGCTGTTTTTT
TRBD2	TRBV5-1	TRBJ2-5	once	CASSPIPTSGGETQYF	TGCGCCAGCAGCCCTATCCCGACTAGCGGGGGGGAGACCCAGTACTTC
NA	TRBV28	TRBJ1-3	many	CASSPPTDSGTTIYF	TGTGCCAGCAGTCCACCGACAGACTCTGGAACCACCATATATTTT
TRBD1	TRBV19	TRBJ2-7	NA	CASSITPGQGFYEQYF	TGTGCCAGTAGTATAACACCGGGACAGGGATTCTACGAGCAGTACTTC
NA	TRBV5-1	TRBJ1-5	NA	CASSLDRVSNQPQHF	TGCGCCAGCAGCTTGGACAGGGTGAGCAATCAGCCCCAGCATTTT
TRBD2	TRBV27	TRBJ2-1	NA	CASSTPIAGETNEQFF	TGTGCCAGCAGTACACCCATAGCGGGAGAAACCAATGAGCAGTTCTTC
NA	TRBV7-9	TRBJ2-3	few	CASSPDWATLTDTQYF	TGTGCCAGCAGCCCAGATTGGGCAACGCTCACAGATACGCAGTATTTT
NA	TRBV29-1	TRBJ2-5	NA	CSAEGSGQETQYF	TGCAGCGCCGAGGGTAGCGGCCAAGAGACCCAGTACTTC
TRBD1	TRBV28	TRBJ2-6	NA	CASSAPQGALGANVLTF	TGTGCCAGCAGTGCCCCACAGGGGGCGCTTGGGGCCAACGTCCTGACTTTC
TRBD1	TRBV6-5	TRBJ1-5	once	CASRRDRDQPQHF	TGTGCCAGCAGGCGGGACAGAGATCAGCCCCAGCATTTT
TRBD1	TRBV23-1	TRBJ1-1	NA	CASSQGQGVTEAFF	TGCGCCAGCAGTCAAGGACAGGGGGTCACTGAAGCTTTCTTT
TRBD1	TRBV5-1	TRBJ1-4	NA	CASSLGGARSEKLFF	TGCGCCAGCAGCTTAGGGGGCGCGAGAAGCGAAAAACTGTTTTTT
NA	TRBV5-1	TRBJ2-1	NA	CASSLGGSSYNEQFF	TGCGCCAGCAGCTTGGGTGGGAGCTCCTACAATGAGCAGTTCTTC
NA	TRBV6-5	TRBJ1-1	once	CASRLYRNTEAFF	TGTGCCAGCAGACTCTACAGGAACACTGAAGCTTTCTTT
NA	TRBV14	TRBJ2-1	NA	CASSQTTTGQFF	TGTGCCAGCAGCCAAACAACCACGGGGCAGTTCTTC
NA	TRBV9	TRBJ1-3	NA	CASSVASAGGNTIYF	TGTGCCAGCAGCGTAGCTTCGGCAGGAGGAAACACCATATATTTT
NA	TRBV29-1	TRBJ1-1	NA	CSVDLWGQNTEAFF	TGCAGCGTCGACCTGTGGGGCCAGAACACTGAAGCTTTCTTT
NA	TRBV5-1	TRBJ1-1	NA	CASREASEAFF	TGCGCCAGCCGCGAAGCTTCTGAAGCTTTCTTT
TRBD2	TRBV5-1	TRBJ2-1	NA	CASSYLAGAGNEQFF	TGCGCCAGCAGCTATCTAGCGGGAGCAGGCAATGAGCAGTTCTTC
NA	TRBV11-2	TRBJ1-5	NA	CASSFDTRGNQPQHF	TGTGCCAGCAGCTTCGATACTAGGGGCAATCAGCCCCAGCATTTT
TRBD1	TRBV19	TRBJ1-5	NA	CASTPTGLNQPQHF	TGTGCCAGTACCCCGACAGGGCTAAACCAGCCCCAGCATTTT
NA	TRBV5-4	TRBJ1-2	once	CASTTFTGSYGYTF	TGTGCCAGCACCACGTTCACAGGTAGCTATGGCTACACCTTC
NA	TRBV2	TRBJ1-1	NA	CASSPRTAEAFF	TGTGCCAGCAGCCCTAGGACAGCGGAAGCTTTCTTT
TRBD1	TRBV2	TRBJ1-2	few	CASSTTGRNGYTF	TGTGCCAGCAGTACGACAGGGAGAAATGGCTACACCTTC
NA	TRBV5-1	TRBJ2-3	once	CASSLVAAGTSTDTQYF	TGCGCCAGCAGCTTGGTGGCCGCCGGGACTAGCACAGATACGCAGTATTTT
NA	TRBV21-1	TRBJ1-2	NA	CASSKKLLPWDKTNYGYTF	TGTGCCAGCAGCAAAAAACTCCTACCTTGGGACAAGACTAACTATGGCTACACCTTC
TRBD1	TRBV19	TRBJ1-2	NA	CASSRDRADYGYTF	TGTGCCAGTAGTCGGGACAGGGCGGACTATGGCTACACCTTC
TRBD2	TRBV7-2	TRBJ2-3	NA	CASSLAGGKGTDTQYF	TGTGCCAGCAGCTTAGCGGGGGGGAAGGGGACAGATACGCAGTATTTT
NA	TRBV27	TRBJ2-1	NA	CASGTRDNYNEQFF	TGTGCCAGCGGAACCCGGGACAACTACAATGAGCAGTTCTTC
NA	TRBV27	TRBJ1-6	NA	CASSFGGSNSPLHF	TGTGCCAGCAGTTTCGGCGGATCAAATTCACCCCTCCACTTT
NA	TRBV27	TRBJ1-6	NA	CASSLGFGNSPLHF	TGTGCCAGCAGTTTAGGATTCGGGAATTCACCCCTCCACTTT
TRBD1	TRBV3-1/TRBV3-2	TRBJ2-1	NA	CASSPKTGATYNEQFF	TGTGCCAGCAGCCCTAAAACAGGGGCAACATACAATGAGCAGTTCTTC
TRBD2	TRBV9	TRBJ2-1	NA	CASSVALAGLYNEQFF	TGTGCCAGCAGCGTAGCGCTAGCGGGATTGTACAATGAGCAGTTCTTC
TRBD1	TRBV19	TRBJ1-6	NA	CASSIRWDRGISPLHF	TGTGCCAGTAGTATAAGGTGGGACAGGGGGATTTCACCCCTCCACTTT
TRBD1	TRBV4-1	TRBJ1-4	NA	CASSQESTGGGEKLFF	TGCGCCAGCAGCCAAGAATCGACAGGGGGGGGTGAAAAACTGTTTTTT
TRBD1	TRBV6-5	TRBJ2-7	NA	CASSPGQGIGNEQYF	TGTGCCAGCAGCCCGGGACAGGGAATCGGTAACGAGCAGTACTTC
NA	TRBV9	TRBJ1-2	once	CASSLTLNYGYTF	TGTGCCAGCAGCTTGACACTTAACTATGGCTACACCTTC
NA	TRBV29-1	TRBJ2-5	NA	CSVEGAYQETQYF	TGCAGCGTTGAGGGGGCGTACCAAGAGACCCAGTACTTC
TRBD1	TRBV2	TRBJ1-1	NA	CASSKTGLDTEAFF	TGTGCCAGCAGCAAGACAGGGCTGGACACTGAAGCTTTCTTT
NA	TRBV5-1	TRBJ2-5	NA	CASSLDLNAGIQETQYF	TGCGCCAGCAGCTTGGACCTGAACGCAGGGATCCAAGAGACCCAGTACTTC